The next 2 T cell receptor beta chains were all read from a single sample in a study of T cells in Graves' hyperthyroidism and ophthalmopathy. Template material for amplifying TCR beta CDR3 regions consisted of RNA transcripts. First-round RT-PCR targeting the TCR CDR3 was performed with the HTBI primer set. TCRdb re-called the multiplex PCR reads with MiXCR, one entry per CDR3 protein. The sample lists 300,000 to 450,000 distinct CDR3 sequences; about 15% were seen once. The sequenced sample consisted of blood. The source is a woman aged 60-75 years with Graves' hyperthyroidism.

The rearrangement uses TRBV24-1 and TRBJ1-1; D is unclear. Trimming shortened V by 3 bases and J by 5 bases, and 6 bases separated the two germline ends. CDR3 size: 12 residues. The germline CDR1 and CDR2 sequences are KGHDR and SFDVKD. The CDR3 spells CATSDRRTEAFF. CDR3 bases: TGTGCCACCAGTGATAGAAGAACTGAAGCTTTCTTT.

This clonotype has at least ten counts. In DNA form, the CDR3 reads TGTGCCACCCGCCTATCGACAGACACTGAAGCTTTCTTT. This gives the protein CATRLSTDTEAFF. V usage is TRBV6-1 and J usage is TRBJ1-1, with a possible D match to TRBD1 (5 bases). Germline V gene lookup returns CDR1 MNHNS and CDR2 SASEGT. The V end was cut by 10 bases, the J end by 3 bases, with 15 bases between. CDR3 length: 13 residues.